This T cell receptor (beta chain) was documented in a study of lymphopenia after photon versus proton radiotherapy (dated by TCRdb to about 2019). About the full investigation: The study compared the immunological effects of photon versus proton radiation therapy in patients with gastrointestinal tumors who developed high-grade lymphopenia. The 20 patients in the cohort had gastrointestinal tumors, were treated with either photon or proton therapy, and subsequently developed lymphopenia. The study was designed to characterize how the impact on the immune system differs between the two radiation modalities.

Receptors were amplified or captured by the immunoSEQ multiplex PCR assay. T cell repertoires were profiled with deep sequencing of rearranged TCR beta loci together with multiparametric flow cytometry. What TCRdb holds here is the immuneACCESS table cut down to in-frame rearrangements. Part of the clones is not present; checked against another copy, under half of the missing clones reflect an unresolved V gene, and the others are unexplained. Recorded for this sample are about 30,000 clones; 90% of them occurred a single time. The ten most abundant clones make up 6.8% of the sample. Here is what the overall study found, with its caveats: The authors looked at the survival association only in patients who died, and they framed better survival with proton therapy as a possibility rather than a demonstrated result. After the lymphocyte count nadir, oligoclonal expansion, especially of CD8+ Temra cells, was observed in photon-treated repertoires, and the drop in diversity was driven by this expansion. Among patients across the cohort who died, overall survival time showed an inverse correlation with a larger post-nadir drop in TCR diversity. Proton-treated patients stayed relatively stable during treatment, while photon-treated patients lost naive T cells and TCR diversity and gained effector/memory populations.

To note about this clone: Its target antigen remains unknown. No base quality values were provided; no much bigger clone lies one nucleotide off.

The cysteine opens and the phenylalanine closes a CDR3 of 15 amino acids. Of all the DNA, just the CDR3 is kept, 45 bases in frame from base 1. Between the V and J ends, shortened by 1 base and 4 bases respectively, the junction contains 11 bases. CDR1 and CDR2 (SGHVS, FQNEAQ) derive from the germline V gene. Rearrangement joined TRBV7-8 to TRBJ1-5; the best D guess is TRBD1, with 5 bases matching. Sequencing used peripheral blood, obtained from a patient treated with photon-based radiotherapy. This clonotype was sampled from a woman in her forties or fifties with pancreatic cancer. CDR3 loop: CASSLDGQGNQPQHF. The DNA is TGTGCCAGCAGCTTAGATGGGCAGGGTAATCAGCCCCAGCATTTT.